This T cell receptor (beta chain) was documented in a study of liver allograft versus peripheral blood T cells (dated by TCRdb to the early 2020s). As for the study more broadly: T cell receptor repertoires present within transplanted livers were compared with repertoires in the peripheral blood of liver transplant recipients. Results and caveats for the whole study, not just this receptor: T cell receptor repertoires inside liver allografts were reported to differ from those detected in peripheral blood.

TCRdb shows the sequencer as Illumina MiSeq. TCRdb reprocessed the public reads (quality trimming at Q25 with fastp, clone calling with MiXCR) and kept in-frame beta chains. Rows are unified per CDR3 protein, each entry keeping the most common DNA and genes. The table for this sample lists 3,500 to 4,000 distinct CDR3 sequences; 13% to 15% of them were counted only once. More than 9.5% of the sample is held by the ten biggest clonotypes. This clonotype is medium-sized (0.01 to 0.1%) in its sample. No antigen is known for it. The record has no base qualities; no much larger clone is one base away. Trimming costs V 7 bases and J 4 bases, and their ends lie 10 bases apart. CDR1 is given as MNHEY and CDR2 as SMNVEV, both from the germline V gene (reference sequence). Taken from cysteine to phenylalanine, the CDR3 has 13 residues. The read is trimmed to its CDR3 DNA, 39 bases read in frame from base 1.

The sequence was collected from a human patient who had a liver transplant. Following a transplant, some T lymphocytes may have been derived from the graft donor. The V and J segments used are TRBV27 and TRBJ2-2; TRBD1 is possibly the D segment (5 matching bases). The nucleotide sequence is TGTGCCAGCACCCTTCAGGGCACCGGGGAGCTGTTTTTT. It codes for CASTLQGTGELFF.